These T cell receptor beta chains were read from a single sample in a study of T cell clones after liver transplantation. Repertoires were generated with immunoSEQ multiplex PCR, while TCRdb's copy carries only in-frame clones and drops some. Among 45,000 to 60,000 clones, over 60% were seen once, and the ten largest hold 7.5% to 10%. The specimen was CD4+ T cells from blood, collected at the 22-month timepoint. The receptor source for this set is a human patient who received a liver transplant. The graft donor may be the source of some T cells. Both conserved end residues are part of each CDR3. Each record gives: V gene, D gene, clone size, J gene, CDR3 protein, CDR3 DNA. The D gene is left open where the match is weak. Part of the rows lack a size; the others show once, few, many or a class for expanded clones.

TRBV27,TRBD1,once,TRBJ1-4,CASSPWTGGVNEKLFF,TGTGCCAGCAGTCCTTGGACAGGGGGCGTTAATGAAAAACTGTTTTTT
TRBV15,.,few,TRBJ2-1,CATSRDHPAADTYNEQFF,TGTGCCACCAGCAGAGATCATCCGGCCGCAGATACATACAATGAGCAGTTCTTC
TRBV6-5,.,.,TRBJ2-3,CASSENSPIATQYF,TGTGCCAGCAGTGAAAACAGCCCGATTGCGACGCAGTATTTT
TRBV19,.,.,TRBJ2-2,CASRLYSGGVNTGELFF,TGTGCCAGTAGGCTCTACTCAGGGGGGGTGAACACCGGGGAGCTGTTTTTT
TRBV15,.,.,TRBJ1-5,CATSRERNQPQHF,TGTGCCACCAGCAGAGAAAGGAATCAGCCCCAGCATTTT
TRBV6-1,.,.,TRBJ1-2,CASSLVGRPGYTF,TGTGCCAGCAGTTTAGTCGGTCGTCCTGGCTACACCTTC
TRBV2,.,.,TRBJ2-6,CASSRGRLGAGANVLTF,TGTGCCAGCAGCAGAGGGAGACTTGGAGCTGGGGCCAACGTCCTGACTTTC
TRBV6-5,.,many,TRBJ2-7,CASSYDLWRAEQYF,TGTGCCAGCAGTTACGACCTTTGGAGGGCCGAGCAGTACTTC
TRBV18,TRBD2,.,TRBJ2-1,CASSPPAASGGSYNEQFF,TGTGCCAGCTCACCCCCCGCGGCGAGCGGGGGGTCCTACAATGAGCAGTTCTTC
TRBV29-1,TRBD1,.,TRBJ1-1,CSVRDSLNTETFF,TGCAGCGTCCGGGACAGCCTTAACACTGAAACTTTCTTT
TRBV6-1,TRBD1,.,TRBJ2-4,CASSGTGPRNAKNIQYF,TGTGCCAGCAGTGGGACAGGCCCACGTAATGCCAAAAACATTCAGTACTTC
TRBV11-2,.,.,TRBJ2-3,CASSLGRTDTQYF,TGTGCCAGCAGCTTAGGTCGCACAGATACGCAGTATTTT
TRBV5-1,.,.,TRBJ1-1,CASSLTGTDGTEAFF,TGCGCCAGCAGCCTCACAGGGACCGATGGCACTGAAGCTTTCTTT
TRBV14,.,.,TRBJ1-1,CASSQNVNRQVNTEAFF,TGTGCCAGCAGCCAAAATGTAAATAGACAGGTGAACACTGAAGCTTTCTTT
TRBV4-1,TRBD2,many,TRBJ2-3,CASSRTSGGASDTQYF,TGCGCCAGCAGCCGGACTAGCGGGGGGGCATCGGATACGCAGTATTTT
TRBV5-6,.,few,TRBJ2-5,CASSLGGQETQYF,TGTGCCAGCAGCCTGGGGGGCCAAGAGACCCAGTACTTC
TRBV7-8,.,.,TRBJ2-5,CASSLAFKRETQYF,TGTGCCAGCAGCTTAGCTTTCAAGCGGGAGACCCAGTACTTC
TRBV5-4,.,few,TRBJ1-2,CASSFLLQGGSYGYTF,TGTGCCAGCAGCTTTTTGTTGCAGGGAGGTTCCTATGGCTACACCTTC
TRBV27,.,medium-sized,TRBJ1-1,CASSLVGLAGKTEAFF,TGTGCCAGCAGTTTAGTGGGGTTAGCAGGGAAGACTGAAGCTTTCTTT
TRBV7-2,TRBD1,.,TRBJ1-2,CASSLGQGGYGYTF,TGTGCCAGCAGCTTAGGGCAGGGGGGTTATGGCTACACCTTC
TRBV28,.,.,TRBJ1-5,CASSRTPNQPQHF,TGTGCCAGCAGTCGGACGCCCAATCAGCCCCAGCATTTT
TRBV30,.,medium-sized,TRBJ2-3,CAWRIADTQYF,TGTGCCTGGAGGATAGCAGATACGCAGTATTTT
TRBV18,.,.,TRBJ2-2,CASSGSGTGELFF,TGTGCCAGCTCCGGTTCGGGCACCGGGGAGCTGTTTTTT
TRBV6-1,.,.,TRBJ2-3,CASSAWTTTDTQYF,TGTGCCAGCAGTGCTTGGACTACCACAGATACGCAGTATTTT
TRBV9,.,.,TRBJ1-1,CASSPPGGRTEAFF,TGTGCCAGCAGCCCACCGGGGGGCCGGACTGAAGCTTTCTTT
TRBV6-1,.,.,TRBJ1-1,CASRLGQNTEAFF,TGTGCCAGCAGATTGGGACAGAACACTGAAGCTTTCTTT
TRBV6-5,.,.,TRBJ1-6,CASTLGGRGSPLHF,TGTGCCAGCACCCTGGGAGGGCGAGGTTCACCCCTCCACTTT
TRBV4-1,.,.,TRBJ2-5,CANSQDRGRTQYF,TGCGCCAACAGCCAAGATAGGGGACGGACCCAGTACTTC
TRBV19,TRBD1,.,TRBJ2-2,CASSPGSGQGYTGELFF,TGTGCCAGTAGCCCTGGGTCCGGACAGGGTTACACCGGGGAGCTGTTTTTT
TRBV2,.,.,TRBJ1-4,CASSELGEKLFF,TGTGCCAGCAGTGAATTGGGTGAAAAACTGTTTTTT
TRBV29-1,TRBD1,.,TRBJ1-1,CSADRGTEAFF,TGCAGCGCCGACAGGGGGACTGAAGCTTTCTTT
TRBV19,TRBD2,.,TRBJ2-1,CASRIGLAVYNEQFF,TGTGCCAGTCGGATAGGACTAGCGGTCTACAATGAGCAGTTCTTC
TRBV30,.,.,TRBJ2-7,CAWSVRIGGYEQYF,TGTGCCTGGAGTGTACGGATTGGGGGGTACGAGCAGTACTTC
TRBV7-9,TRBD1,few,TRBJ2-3,CASSLEGAWADTQYF,TGTGCCAGCAGCTTAGAGGGGGCATGGGCAGATACGCAGTATTTT
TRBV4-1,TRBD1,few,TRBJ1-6,CASSQEGTGHSPLHF,TGCGCCAGCAGCCAAGAGGGGACAGGGCATTCACCCCTCCACTTT
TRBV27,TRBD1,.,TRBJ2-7,CASSFWDRPHEQYF,TGTGCCAGCAGTTTCTGGGACAGGCCCCACGAGCAGTACTTC
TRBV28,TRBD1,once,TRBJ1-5,CASSTLGQGKNQPQHF,TGTGCCAGCAGTACCCTCGGACAGGGCAAAAATCAGCCCCAGCATTTT
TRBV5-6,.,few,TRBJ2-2,CASGRGTGRTGELFF,TGTGCCAGCGGCCGGGGCACAGGGCGGACCGGGGAGCTGTTTTTT
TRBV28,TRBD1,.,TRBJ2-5,CASSPGQGRGETQYF,TGTGCCAGCAGTCCAGGACAGGGAAGGGGAGAGACCCAGTACTTC
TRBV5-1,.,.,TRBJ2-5,CASSYLGQKETQYF,TGCGCCAGCAGCTATTTGGGACAAAAAGAGACCCAGTACTTC
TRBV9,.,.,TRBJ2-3,CASSVDGPTDTQYF,TGTGCCAGCAGCGTAGATGGTCCTACAGATACGCAGTATTTT